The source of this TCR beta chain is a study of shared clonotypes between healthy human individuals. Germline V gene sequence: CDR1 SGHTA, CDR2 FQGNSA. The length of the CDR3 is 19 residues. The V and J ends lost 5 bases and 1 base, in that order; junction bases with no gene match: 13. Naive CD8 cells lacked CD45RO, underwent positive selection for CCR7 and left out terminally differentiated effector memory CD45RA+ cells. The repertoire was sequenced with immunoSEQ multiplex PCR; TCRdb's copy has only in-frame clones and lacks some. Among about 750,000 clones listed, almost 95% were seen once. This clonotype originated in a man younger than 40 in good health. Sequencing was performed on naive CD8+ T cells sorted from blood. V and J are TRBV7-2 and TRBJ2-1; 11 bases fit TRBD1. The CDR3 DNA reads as TGTGCCAGCAGCCGGCCCGGACAGGGGGCGTTAATTTCCTACAATGAGCAGTTCTTC. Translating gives CASSRPGQGALISYNEQFF.